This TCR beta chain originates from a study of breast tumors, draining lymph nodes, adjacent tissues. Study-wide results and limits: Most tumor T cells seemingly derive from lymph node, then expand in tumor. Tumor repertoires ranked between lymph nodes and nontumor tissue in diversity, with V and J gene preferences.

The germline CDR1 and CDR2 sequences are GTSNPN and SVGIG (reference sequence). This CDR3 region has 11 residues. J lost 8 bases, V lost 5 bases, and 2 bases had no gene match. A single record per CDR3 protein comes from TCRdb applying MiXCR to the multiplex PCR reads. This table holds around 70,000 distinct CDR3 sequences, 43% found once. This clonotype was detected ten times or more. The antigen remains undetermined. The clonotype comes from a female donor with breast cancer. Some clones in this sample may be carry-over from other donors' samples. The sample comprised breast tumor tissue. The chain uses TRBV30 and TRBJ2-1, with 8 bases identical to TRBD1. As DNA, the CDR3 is TGTGCCTGGGGACAGGGCGATGAGCAGTTCTTC. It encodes CAWGQGDEQFF.